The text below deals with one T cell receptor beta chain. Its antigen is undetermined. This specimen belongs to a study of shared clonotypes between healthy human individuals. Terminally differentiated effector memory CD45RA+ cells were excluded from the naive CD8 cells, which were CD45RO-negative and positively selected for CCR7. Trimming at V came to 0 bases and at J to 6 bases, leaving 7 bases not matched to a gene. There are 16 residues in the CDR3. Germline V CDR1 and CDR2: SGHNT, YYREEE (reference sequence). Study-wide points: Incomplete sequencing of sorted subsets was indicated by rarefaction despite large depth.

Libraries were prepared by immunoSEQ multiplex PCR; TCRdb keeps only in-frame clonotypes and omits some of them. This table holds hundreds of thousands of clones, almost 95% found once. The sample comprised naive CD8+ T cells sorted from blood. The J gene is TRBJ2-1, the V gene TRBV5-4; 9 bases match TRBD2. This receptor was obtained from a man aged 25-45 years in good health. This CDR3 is CASSLELAGLSNEQFF. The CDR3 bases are TGTGCCAGCAGCTTGGAGCTAGCGGGACTGTCCAATGAGCAGTTCTTC.